The present entry profiles one T cell receptor beta chain with its context. TCRdb keeps only in-frame clones here, not all; method: immunoSEQ multiplex PCR. The sample has a few hundred thousand clones, 85% to 90% seen once. Enrolled through a virtual design, the participants were between 18 and 89 years of age and came from 24 US areas. The data stem from a study of blood T cell repertoires in COVID-19. Germline CDR1 and CDR2: MNHEY and SMNVEV (reference sequence). The CDR3 runs 13 residues. V dropped 5 bases and J dropped 6; count of bases not matched to a gene: 6. The sequenced sample was PBMCs or T cells enriched from blood (not recorded which). The chain recombines TRBV27 with TRBJ1-1; 7 nucleotides align to TRBD1. The TCR was taken from a woman between 45 and 60 years old who had recovered from COVID-19. This CDR3 is CASSGYRGSEAFF. The DNA for the CDR3 is TGTGCCAGCAGTGGGTACAGGGGATCTGAAGCTTTCTTT.